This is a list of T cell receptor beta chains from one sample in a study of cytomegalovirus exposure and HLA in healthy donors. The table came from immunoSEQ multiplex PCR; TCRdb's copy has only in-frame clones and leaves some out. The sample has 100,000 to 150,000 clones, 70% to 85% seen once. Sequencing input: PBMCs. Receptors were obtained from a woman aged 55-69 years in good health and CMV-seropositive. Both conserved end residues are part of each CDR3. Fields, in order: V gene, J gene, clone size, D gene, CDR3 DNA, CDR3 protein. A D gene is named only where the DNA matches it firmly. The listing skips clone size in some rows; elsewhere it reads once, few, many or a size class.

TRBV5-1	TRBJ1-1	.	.	TGCGCCAGCAGCTTCCCAGGGATCACTGAAGCTTTCTTT	CASSFPGITEAFF
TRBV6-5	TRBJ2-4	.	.	TGTGCCAGCAGTTCGGGGGTTCTAGCCAAAAACATTCAGTACTTC	CASSSGVLAKNIQYF
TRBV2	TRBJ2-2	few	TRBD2	TGTGCCAGCAGTCTGACTAGCGGGGGGGCCGGGGAGCTGTTTTTT	CASSLTSGGAGELFF
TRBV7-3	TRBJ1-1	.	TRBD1	TGTGCCAGCAGCTTAACAGGGGGACAGGATACTGAAGCTTTCTTT	CASSLTGGQDTEAFF
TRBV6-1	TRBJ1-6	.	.	TGTGCCAGCAGCCCCACGGGGAGGAATTCACCCCTCCACTTT	CASSPTGRNSPLHF
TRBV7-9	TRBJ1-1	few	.	TGTGCCAGCAGCCCTGGACAGACAAACACTGAAGCTTTCTTT	CASSPGQTNTEAFF
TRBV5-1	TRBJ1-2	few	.	TGCGCCAGCGCAACCGACGTGGGGGGATACTATGGCTACACCTTC	CASATDVGGYYGYTF
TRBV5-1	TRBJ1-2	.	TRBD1	TGCGCCAGCAGCCTACAGGGGGACTATGGCTACACCTTC	CASSLQGDYGYTF
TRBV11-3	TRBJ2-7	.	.	TGTGCCAGCAGCTCGTACAGGGTTTGGTACGAGCAGTACTTC	CASSSYRVWYEQYF
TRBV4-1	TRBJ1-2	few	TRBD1	TGCGCCAGCAGCCAAGATCCAGACAGGGCGGATGGCTACACCTTC	CASSQDPDRADGYTF
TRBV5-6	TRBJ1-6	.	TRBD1	TGTGCCAGCCAAACATCGGGACAGTTAAATTCACCCCTCCACTTT	CASQTSGQLNSPLHF
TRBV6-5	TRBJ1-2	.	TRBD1	TGTGCCAGCAGTTACTCGTATTGGCAGGGGGATGGCTACACCTTC	CASSYSYWQGDGYTF
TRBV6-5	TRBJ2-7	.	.	TGTGCCAGCAGCGCCACTGGGGCCGACAACGAGCAGTACTTC	CASSATGADNEQYF
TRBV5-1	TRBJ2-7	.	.	TGCGCCAGCAGTGAGTCCTACGAGCAGTACTTC	CASSESYEQYF
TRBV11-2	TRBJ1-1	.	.	TGTGCCAGCAGCTTAACAGGGAGGGTCGGTTTCACTGAAGCTTTCTTT	CASSLTGRVGFTEAFF
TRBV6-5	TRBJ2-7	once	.	TGTGCCAGCAGTTACGGGCGGGGCTCCTACGAGCAGTACTTC	CASSYGRGSYEQYF
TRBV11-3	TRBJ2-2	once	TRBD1	TGTGCCAGCAGCTGGGGACAGAGGAACACCGGGGAGCTGTTTTTT	CASSWGQRNTGELFF
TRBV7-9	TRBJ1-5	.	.	TGTGCCAGCAGCCTTGATACTAGCCAAAATCAGCCCCAGCATTTT	CASSLDTSQNQPQHF
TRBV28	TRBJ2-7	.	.	TGTGCCAGCAGATCCTCAGGGTACCGCTCCTACGAGCAGTACTTC	CASRSSGYRSYEQYF
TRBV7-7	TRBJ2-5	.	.	TGTGCTAGCAGCTTAGTGAAGGGTAGCGCAGAGACCCAGTACTTC	CASSLVKGSAETQYF
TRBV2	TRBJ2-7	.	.	TGTGCCAGCATCCGTTCGGGCAGGGGAGACTACGAGCAGTACTTC	CASIRSGRGDYEQYF
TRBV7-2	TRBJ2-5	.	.	TGTGCCAGCAGCTTAGAGTGGGCTTCATCCCGGGAGACCCAGTACTTC	CASSLEWASSRETQYF
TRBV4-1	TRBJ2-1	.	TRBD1	TGCGCCAGCAGCCTGACCGTAACAGGGGGCCCCGATGAGCAGTTCTTC	CASSLTVTGGPDEQFF
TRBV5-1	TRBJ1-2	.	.	TGCGCCACCGCCCCTTCCAGTAACTATGGCTACACCTTC	CATAPSSNYGYTF
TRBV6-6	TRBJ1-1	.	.	TGTGCCAGCGGAGGACGGGGAGACGGGTCTGAAGCTTTCTTT	CASGGRGDGSEAFF